This T cell receptor beta chain was retrieved from a study of shared T cell receptors in the human thymus (dated by TCRdb to the early 2020s). About the investigation overall: The study examined how the human thymus generates shared, self-reactive T-cell receptor alpha chains.

The germline V gene provides CDR1 SGHDN and CDR2 FVKESK. Trimmed from V: 3 bases; trimmed from J: 6 bases; junction bases lacking a gene match: 17. The CDR3 contains 18 residues, cysteine and phenylalanine counted. The sequence is cut down to CDR3 DNA, 54 bases in frame from base 1. Details on this clone: Its antigen is currently not known. No qualities accompany the bases; no much larger clone lies one base away.

The library was built by means of the immunoSEQ multiplex PCR assay. The table was pulled from immuneACCESS by TCRdb, which kept in-frame rearrangements only. Such tables lose some clones; where checked, under half of the loss comes from unresolved V genes, and the rest has no known cause. This sample lists 550,000 to 800,000 clones; approximately 85% were detected once. The top ten clones comprise 0.008% to 0.011% of the sample. In addition, the sample was reused for a study of human thymus T cells. The second study also describes: The donors were immunologically healthy infants in Finland who had open corrective cardiac surgery for congenital heart defects. Thymus tissue was obtained as surgical resects removed during corrective cardiac surgery. Usage of V and J gene segments appeared to be biased in both the thymic and the peripheral blood repertoires. According to the related research, thymic TCR repertoires were highly overlapping among unrelated individuals. The study characterized TCR alpha and beta repertoires from about 8 infant thymus samples and a few related peripheral blood samples. The cohort included over five male and a couple of female infants, with donor ages spanning 7 to 244 days. After being mechanically released from the tissue, thymocytes were kept at -70 degrees C in pellets of roughly 10-33 million cells. A QIAsymphony instrument was used to extract genomic DNA from frozen cell pellets. TCRB and TCRAD loci were amplified from a standardized quantity of quality-controlled genomic DNA using the immunoSEQ multiplex PCR assay. The V(D)J region was spanned by amplicons of a length sufficient to cover the CDR3 and to identify V and J genes. Through the commercial immunoSEQ service, the amplicons were sequenced on an Illumina platform. Primer bias and sequencing errors were corrected as previously described, and TCRAD and TCRB definitions were based on the IMGT database. immunoSEQ Analyzer 3.0 and VDJTools were used for repertoire analysis, which covered basic statistics, V/J segment usage, diversity estimates, rarefaction and pairwise overlap. Diversity was estimated with Chao1, ChaoE, Efron-Thisted, Shannon and inverse Simpson indices, and also on datasets down-sampled to the smallest sample. Repertoire overlap used strict matching of CDR3 nucleotide sequence, V gene and J gene, with Jaccard-based multidimensional scaling clustering. On average, approximately 860,000 unique TCRB clonotypes were obtained from thymus samples, compared with approximately 84,000 from blood samples.

The source of this sequence is a girl less than two years old with a congenital heart defect. Donor details come from another sample of the same person, matched by shared clones. This chain joins TRBV14 to TRBJ1-1, with 9 central nucleotides matching TRBD1. Sequenced input: thymocytes. The CDR3 protein sequence reads: CASSHGNRGRMRQSEAFF. The DNA sequence is TGTGCCAGCAGCCATGGGAACAGGGGGCGTATGAGACAATCTGAAGCTTTCTTT.